This T cell receptor (beta chain) was identified in a study of T cell changes during pregnancy in multiple sclerosis. The sample holds one count of this clone. Generated by immunoSEQ multiplex PCR, the TCRdb table keeps only in-frame clones and is missing some. The sample holds under 60,000 clones, around 90% seen once. CDR1 and CDR2 from the germline V gene are LNHDA and SQIVND (reference sequence). There are 14 residues in the CDR3. V was pared by 7 bases and J by 5 bases, with 9 bases of the junction left unmatched. The V call is TRBV19, the J call TRBJ1-1; 8 bases map to TRBD1. This TCR came from a female donor with multiple sclerosis, enrolled in a pregnancy study. Material: CD8+ T cells from peripheral blood mononuclear cells, obtained after pregnancy. This chain's CDR3 is CASIPRDRRTEAFF. In DNA form, the CDR3 reads TGTGCCAGTATCCCCCGGGACAGGAGGACTGAAGCTTTCTTT.